The TCR beta chain described here comes from a study of naive CD8 T cells in extremely preterm neonates (dated by TCRdb to the late 2010s). Context from the whole study: The study compared the TCRbeta CDR3 repertoires of sorted naive CD8+ T cells among four age groups: extremely preterm neonates, term neonates, young children and adults.

Concerning this clone itself: Its cognate antigen has yet to be identified. One base away there is no much larger clone; base qualities are not given.

Term cord blood came from a handful of elective full-term cesarean deliveries at about 36-41 weeks of gestation, without labor or rupture of membranes. Pregnancies with fetal demise, active maternal HSV infection or known maternal HIV infection were excluded from the study. A FACSAria III cell sorter was used to sort live, Annexin V-negative naive CD8+ T cells (CD3+CD8+CD45RA+CCR7+). Each sample yielded roughly 18,000 to 110,000 sorted naive CD8+ T cells. Mixed venous-arterial cord blood was collected with preassembled standardized sampling kits. Cord blood stayed at room temperature and was processed within 4 hours after collection. Mononuclear cells were isolated from diluted blood by Ficoll-Paque density gradient centrifugation. Mononuclear cells were cryopreserved in approximately 10% DMSO with roughly 90% FBS and stored long term at -150°C before sorting. Thawed cells were stained with Annexin V and antibodies against CD3, CD8, CCR7 and CD45RA. Genomic DNA was extracted from snap-frozen sorted cell pellets with the DNeasy Blood and Tissue Kit.

Reading from cysteine to phenylalanine, the CDR3 counts 17 amino acids. Just the 51-base CDR3 DNA is kept, in frame starting at base 1. The junction shows trimming of 4 bases on V and 0 bases on J, plus 16 bases between the germline ends. Looking up the germline V gene yields CDR1 MDHEN and CDR2 SYDVKM. Paper-wide results and their limitations: Preterm neonates showed significantly lower iChao1 richness than every other age group (p < 0.05) along with an even clone distribution, indicating a less rich repertoire. A small sample size and variable productive template counts among preterm samples were noted by the authors as limitations. Preterm CDR3s were shorter, with fewer N additions and less junctional trimming, and were closer to germline than those of older groups. Prospective longitudinal studies of preterm and term neonates were called for by the authors so that T cell development could be tracked within individuals. The proportion of shared CDR3 nucleotide sequences was higher in preterm neonates (approximately 2.5%) than in term neonates (roughly 0.4%), young children (roughly 0.03%) and adults (roughly 0.01%).

TCRbeta CDR3 regions were amplified from genomic DNA by a two-step, bias-controlled multiplex PCR. Primers specific for every TRBV and TRBJ gene segment were included in the multiplex PCR. The immunoSEQ Assay was used to generate TCRbeta repertoire data. The published analysis was carried out like this. A relative-frequency ratio and a modified nearest-neighbor algorithm were applied to filter and cluster reads so that closely related sequences were merged. The V, D and J gene assignments for CDR3 sequences were based on IMGT annotation. Template counts were corrected for PCR amplification bias and quantified by comparison with synthetic TCR CDR3 analog sequences. Only unique productive sequences, defined as in-frame CDR3 sequences without stop codons, were included in the analyses. Clonality, defined as 1 minus Pielou's evenness, and iChao1 richness were computed with the immunoSEQ Analyzer software. JMP was used for statistical testing, with Student's t-test or a non-parametric test applied depending on Shapiro-Wilk normality results. TCRdb's version of the immuneACCESS table is confined to in-frame rearrangements and falls short of the full clone set. An unresolved V gene accounts for under half of the shortfall where checked; the remainder is of unknown origin. V, J and clone size reflect that table, while D and trimming were determined from the DNA. This sample lists more than 5,000 clones; approximately 98% were detected once. Of the sample, less than 0.45% is held by the ten largest clones.

The clonotype comes from a newborn in good health. This sequence uses TRBV28 and TRBJ1-5; TRBD1 is perhaps the D gene, given 6 matching bases. The sample was naive CD8+ T cells from cord blood. CDR3 region: CASSYNQGRYSNQPQHF. The DNA sequence is TGTGCCAGCAGTTACAATCAGGGGCGATATAGCAATCAGCCCCAGCATTTT.